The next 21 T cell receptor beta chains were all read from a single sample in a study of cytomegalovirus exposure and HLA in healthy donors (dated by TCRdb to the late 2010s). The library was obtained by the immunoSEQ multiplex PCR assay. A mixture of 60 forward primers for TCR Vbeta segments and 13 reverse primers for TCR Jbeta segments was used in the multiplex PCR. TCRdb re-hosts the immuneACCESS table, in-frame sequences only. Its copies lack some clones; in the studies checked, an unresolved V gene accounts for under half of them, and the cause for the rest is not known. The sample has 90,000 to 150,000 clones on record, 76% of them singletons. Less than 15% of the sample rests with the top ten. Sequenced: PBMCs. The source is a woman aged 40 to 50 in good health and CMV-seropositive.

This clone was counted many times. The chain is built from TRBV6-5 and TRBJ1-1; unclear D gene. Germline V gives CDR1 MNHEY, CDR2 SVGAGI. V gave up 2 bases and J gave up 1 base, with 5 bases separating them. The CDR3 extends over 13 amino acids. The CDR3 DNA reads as TGTGCCAGCAGTTACATCAGGAACACTGAAGCTTTCTTT. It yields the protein CASSYIRNTEAFF.

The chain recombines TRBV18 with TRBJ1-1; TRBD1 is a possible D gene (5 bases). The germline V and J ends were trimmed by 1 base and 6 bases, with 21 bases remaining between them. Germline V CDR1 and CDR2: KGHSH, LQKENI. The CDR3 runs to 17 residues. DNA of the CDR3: TGTGCCAGCTCACCACAATCCGGGACTCGAAATAGCGCTGAAGCTTTCTTT. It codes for CASSPQSGTRNSAEAFF.

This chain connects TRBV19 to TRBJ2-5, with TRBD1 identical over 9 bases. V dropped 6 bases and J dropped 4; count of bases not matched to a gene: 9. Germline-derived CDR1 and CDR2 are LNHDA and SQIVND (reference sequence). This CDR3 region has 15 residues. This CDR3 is CASSDRGTVGETQYF. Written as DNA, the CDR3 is TGTGCCAGTAGCGACAGGGGGACCGTTGGAGAGACCCAGTACTTC.

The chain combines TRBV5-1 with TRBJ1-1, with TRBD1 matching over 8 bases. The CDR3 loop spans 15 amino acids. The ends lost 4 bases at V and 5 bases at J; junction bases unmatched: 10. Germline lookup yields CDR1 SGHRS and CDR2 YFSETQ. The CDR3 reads CASSLFGQGRTEAFF. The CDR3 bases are TGCGCCAGCAGCCTTTTCGGACAGGGACGAACTGAAGCTTTCTTT.

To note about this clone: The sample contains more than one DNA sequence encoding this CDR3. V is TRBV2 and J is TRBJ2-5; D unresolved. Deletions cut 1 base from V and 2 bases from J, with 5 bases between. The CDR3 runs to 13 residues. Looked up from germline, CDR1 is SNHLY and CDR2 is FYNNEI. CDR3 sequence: CASSEDSQETQYF. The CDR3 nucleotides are TGTGCCAGCAGTGAAGACAGTCAAGAGACCCAGTACTTC.

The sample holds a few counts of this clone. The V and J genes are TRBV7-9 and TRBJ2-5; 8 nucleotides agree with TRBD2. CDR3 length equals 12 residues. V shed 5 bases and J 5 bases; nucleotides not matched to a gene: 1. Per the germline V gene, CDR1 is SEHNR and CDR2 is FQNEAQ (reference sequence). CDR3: CASSRGGETQYF. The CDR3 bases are TGTGCCAGCAGCCGGGGGGGCGAGACCCAGTACTTC. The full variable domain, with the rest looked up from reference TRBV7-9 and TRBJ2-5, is DTGVSQNPRHKITKRGQNVTFRCDPISEHNRLYWYRQTLGQGPEFLTYFQNEAQLEKSRLLSDRFSAERPKGSFSTLEIQRTEQGDSAMYLCASSRGGETQYFGPGTRLLVL.

The CDR3 DNA reads as TGTGCCAGCAAGACTGGAAAACTGTTTTTT. Translation gives CASKTGKLFF. V usage is TRBV2 and J usage is TRBJ1-4; D remains unclear. Germline CDR1 and CDR2: SNHLY and FYNNEI. Trimming pared 7 bases from V and 10 bases from J, leaving 7 bases between. The CDR3 loop spans 10 amino acids. Full variable domain (rest looked up from reference TRBV2 and TRBJ1-4): EPEVTQTPSHQVTQMGQEVILRCVPISNHLYFYWYRQILGQKVEFLVSFYNNEISEKSEIFDDQFSVERPDGSNFTLKIRSTKLEDSAMYFCASKTGKLFFGSGTQLSVL.

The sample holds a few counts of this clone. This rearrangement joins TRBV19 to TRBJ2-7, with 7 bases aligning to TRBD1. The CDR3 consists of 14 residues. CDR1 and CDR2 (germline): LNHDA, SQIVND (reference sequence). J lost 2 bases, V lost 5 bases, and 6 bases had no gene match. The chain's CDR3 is CASSLRQGAYEQYF. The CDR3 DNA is TGTGCCAGTAGTTTACGACAGGGAGCCTACGAGCAGTACTTC.

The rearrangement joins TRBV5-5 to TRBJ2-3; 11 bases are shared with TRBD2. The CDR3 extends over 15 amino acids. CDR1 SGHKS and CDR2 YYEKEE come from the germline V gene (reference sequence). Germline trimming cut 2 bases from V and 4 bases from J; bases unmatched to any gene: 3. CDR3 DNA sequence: TGTGCCAGCAGCTTAACTAGCGGGGGAGCAGATACGCAGTATTTT. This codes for CASSLTSGGADTQYF.

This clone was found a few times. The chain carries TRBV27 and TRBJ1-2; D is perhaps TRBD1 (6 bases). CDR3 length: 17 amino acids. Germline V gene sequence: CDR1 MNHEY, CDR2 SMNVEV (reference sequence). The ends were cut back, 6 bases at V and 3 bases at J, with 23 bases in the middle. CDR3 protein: CASSPRLRGSAHYGYTF. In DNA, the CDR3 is TGTGCCAGCAGCCCACGCCTAAGGGGGTCGGCACACTATGGCTACACCTTC.

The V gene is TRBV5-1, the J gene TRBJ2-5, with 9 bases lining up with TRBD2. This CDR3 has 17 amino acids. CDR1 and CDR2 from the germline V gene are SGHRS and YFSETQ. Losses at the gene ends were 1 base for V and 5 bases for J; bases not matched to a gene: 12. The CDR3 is CASSLLKAGGLVETQYF. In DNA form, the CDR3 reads TGCGCCAGCAGCTTGTTAAAGGCGGGGGGGCTCGTGGAGACCCAGTACTTC.

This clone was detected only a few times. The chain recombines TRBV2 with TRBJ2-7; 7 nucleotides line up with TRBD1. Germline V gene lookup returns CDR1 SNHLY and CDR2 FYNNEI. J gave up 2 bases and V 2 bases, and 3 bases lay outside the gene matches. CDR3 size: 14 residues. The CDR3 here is CASSEQGVPYEQYF. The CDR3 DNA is TGTGCCAGCAGTGAACAGGGGGTTCCCTACGAGCAGTACTTC.

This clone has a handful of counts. The CDR3 loop is CAWSVGGEPQHF. CDR3 in DNA: TGTGCCTGGAGTGTCGGCGGGGAGCCCCAGCATTTT. The V call is TRBV30, the J call TRBJ1-5, with D uncertain. The V end lost 0 bases, the J end lost 8 bases, and 8 bases lay between the germline ends. Germline CDR1 and CDR2: GTSNPN and SVGIG (reference sequence). The CDR3 extends over 12 amino acids.

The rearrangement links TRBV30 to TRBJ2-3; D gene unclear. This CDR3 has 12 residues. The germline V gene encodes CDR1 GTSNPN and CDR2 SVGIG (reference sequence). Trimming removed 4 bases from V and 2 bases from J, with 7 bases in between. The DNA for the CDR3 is TGTGCCTGGAATGGAGACACAGATACGCAGTATTTT. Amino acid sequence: CAWNGDTDTQYF. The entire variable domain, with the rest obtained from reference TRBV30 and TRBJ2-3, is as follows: SQTIHQWPATLVQPVGSPLSLECTVEGTSNPNLYWYRQAAGRGLQLLFYSVGIGQISSEVPQNLSASRPQDRQFILSSKKLLLSDSGFYLCAWNGDTDTQYFGPGTRLTVL.

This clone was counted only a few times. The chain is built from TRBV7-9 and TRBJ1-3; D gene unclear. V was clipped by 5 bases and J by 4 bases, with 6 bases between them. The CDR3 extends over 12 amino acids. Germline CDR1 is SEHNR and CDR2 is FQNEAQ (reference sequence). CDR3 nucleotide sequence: TGTGCCAGCAGCCTTCCGGGAAACACCATATATTTT. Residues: CASSLPGNTIYF. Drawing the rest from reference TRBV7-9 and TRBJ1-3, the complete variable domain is DTGVSQNPRHKITKRGQNVTFRCDPISEHNRLYWYRQTLGQGPEFLTYFQNEAQLEKSRLLSDRFSAERPKGSFSTLEIQRTEQGDSAMYLCASSLPGNTIYFGEGSWLTVV.

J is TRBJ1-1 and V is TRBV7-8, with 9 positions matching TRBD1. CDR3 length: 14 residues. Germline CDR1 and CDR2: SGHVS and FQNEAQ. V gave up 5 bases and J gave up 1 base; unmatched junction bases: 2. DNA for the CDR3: TGTGCCAGCAGCCCGGGACAGGGGAACACTGAAGCTTTCTTT. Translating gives CASSPGQGNTEAFF.

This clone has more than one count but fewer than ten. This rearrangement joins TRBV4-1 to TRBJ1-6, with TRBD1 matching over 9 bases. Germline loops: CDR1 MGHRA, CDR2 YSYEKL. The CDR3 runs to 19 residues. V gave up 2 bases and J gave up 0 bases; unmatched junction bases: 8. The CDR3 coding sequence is TGCGCCAGCAGCCAAACCCCGGGACAGGGAAGCTCCTATAATTCACCCCTCCACTTT. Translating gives CASSQTPGQGSSYNSPLHF.

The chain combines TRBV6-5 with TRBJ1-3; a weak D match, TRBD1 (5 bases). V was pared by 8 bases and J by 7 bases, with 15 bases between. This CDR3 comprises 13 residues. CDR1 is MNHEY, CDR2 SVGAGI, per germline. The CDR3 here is CASRLSGGNTIYF. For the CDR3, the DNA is TGTGCCAGCCGGCTTTCCGGGGGTAACACCATATATTTT.

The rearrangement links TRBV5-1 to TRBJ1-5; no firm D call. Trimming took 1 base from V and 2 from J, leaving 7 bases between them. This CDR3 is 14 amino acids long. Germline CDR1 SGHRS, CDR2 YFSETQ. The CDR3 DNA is TGCGCCAGCAGCTTGTCGGGTCGCAATCAGCCCCAGCATTTT. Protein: CASSLSGRNQPQHF. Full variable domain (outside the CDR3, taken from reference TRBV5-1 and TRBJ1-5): KAGVTQTPRYLIKTRGQQVTLSCSPISGHRSVSWYQQTPGQGLQFLFEYFSETQRNKGNFPGRFSGRQFSNSRSEMNVSTLELGDSALYLCASSLSGRNQPQHFGDGTRLSIL.

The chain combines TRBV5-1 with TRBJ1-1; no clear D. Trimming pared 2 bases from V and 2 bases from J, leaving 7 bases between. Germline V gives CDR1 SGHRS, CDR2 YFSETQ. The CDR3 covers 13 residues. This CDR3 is CASSFVSNTEAFF. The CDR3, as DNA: TGCGCCAGCAGCTTTGTCTCTAACACTGAAGCTTTCTTT.

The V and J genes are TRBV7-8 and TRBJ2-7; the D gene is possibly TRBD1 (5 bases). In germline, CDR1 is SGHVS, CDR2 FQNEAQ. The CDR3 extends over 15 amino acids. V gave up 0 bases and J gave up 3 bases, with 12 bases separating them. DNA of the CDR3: TGTGCCAGCAGCTTAGCGATCGACAGAGTCTACGAGCAGTACTTC. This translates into CASSLAIDRVYEQYF.